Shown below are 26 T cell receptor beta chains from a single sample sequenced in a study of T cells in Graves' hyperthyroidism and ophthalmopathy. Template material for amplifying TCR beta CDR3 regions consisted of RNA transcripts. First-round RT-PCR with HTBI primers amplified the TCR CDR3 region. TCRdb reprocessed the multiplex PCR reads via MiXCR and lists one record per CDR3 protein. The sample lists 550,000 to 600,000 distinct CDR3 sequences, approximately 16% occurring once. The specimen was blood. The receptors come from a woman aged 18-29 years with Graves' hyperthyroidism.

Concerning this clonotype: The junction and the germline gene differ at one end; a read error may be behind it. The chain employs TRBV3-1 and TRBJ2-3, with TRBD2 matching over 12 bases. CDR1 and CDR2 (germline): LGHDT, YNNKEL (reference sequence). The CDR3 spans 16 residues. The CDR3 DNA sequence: TGTGCCAGCAACCAACTAGCGGGGGGCCGCACAGATACGCAGTATTTT. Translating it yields CASNQLAGGRTDTQYF.

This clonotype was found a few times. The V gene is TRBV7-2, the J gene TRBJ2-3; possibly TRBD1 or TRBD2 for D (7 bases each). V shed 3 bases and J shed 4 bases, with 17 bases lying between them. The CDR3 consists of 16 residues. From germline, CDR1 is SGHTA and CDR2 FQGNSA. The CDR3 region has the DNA TGTGCCAGCAGCTTCAGGGGGGGGGGCGTGTCAGATACGCAGTATTTT. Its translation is CASSFRGGGVSDTQYF.

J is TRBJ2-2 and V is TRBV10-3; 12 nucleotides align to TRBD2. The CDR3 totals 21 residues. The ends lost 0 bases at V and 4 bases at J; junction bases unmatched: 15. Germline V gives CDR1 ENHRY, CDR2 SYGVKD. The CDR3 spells CAISESTVRTSGTRVTGELFF. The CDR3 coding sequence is TGTGCCATCAGTGAGTCGACGGTCAGGACTAGCGGGACCCGGGTCACCGGGGAGCTGTTTTTT.

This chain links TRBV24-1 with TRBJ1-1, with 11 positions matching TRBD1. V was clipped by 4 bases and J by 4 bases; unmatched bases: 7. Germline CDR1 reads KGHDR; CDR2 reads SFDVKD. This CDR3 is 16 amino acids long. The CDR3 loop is CATSDSRTGGLTEAFF. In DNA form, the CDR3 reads TGTGCCACCAGTGACTCCAGGACAGGGGGCCTCACTGAAGCTTTCTTT.

CDR3 region: CASSEGQGQADTQYF. DNA for the CDR3: TGTGCCAGCAGTGAAGGCCAGGGCCAGGCAGATACGCAGTATTTT. The chain links TRBV6-1 to TRBJ2-3; a possible D gene is TRBD1 (5 bases). Germline V gene lookup returns CDR1 MNHNS and CDR2 SASEGT. V was pared by 1 base and J by 4 bases, with 12 bases between. The CDR3 is made up of 15 amino acids.

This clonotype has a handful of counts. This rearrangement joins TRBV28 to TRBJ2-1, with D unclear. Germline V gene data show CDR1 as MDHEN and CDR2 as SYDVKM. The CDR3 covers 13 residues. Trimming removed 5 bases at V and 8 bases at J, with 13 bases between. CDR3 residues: CASSDHAGYEQFF. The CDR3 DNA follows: TGTGCCAGCAGTGACCATGCAGGCTATGAGCAGTTCTTC.

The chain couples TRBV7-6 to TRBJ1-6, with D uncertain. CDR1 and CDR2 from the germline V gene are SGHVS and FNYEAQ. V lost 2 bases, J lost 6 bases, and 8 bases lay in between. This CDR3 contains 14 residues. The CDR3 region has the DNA TGTGCCAGCAGCTTACTGCAGGTTAATTCACCCCTCCACTTT. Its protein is CASSLLQVNSPLHF.

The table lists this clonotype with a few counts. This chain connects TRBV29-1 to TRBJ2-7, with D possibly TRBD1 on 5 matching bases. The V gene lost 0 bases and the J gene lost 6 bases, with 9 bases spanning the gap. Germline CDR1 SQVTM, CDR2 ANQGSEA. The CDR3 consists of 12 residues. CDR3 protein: CSVEETVGEQYF. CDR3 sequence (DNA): TGCAGCGTTGAAGAGACAGTCGGCGAGCAGTACTTC.

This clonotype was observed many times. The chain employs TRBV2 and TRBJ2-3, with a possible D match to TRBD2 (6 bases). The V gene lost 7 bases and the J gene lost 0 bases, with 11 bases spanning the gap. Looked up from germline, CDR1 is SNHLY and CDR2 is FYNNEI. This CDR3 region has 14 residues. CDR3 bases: TGTGCCAGCAAGGCGGGGCCTAGCACAGATACGCAGTATTTT. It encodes CASKAGPSTDTQYF.

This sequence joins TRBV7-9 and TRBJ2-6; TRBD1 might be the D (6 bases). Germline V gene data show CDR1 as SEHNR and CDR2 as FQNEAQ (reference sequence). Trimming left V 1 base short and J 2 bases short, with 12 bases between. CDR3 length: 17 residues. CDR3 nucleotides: TGTGCCAGCAGCTTAGTAGGCAGGGGAACTGGGGCCAACGTCCTGACTTTC. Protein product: CASSLVGRGTGANVLTF.

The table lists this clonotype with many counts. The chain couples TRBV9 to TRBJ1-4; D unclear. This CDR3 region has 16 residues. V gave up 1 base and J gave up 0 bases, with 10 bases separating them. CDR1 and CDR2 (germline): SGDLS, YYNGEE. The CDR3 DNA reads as TGTGCCAGCAGCGTATCGGCTCGAACAACTAATGAAAAACTGTTTTTT. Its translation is CASSVSARTTNEKLFF.

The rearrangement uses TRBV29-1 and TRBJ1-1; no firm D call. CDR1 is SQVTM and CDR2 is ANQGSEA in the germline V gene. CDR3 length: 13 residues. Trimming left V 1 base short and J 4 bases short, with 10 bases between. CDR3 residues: CSVEGVPSTEAFF. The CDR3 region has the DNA TGCAGCGTTGAAGGAGTCCCCAGCACTGAAGCTTTCTTT.

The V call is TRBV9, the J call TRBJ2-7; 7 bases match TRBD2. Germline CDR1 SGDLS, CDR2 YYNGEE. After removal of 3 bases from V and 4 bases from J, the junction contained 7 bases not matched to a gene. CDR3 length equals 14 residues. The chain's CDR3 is CASSEGLELYEQYF. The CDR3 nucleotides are TGTGCCAGCAGCGAAGGACTAGAACTGTACGAGCAGTACTTC.

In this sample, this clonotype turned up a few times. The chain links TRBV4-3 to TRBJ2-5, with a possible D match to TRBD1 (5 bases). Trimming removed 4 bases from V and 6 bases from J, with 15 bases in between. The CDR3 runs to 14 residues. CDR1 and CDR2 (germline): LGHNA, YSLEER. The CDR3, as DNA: TGCGCCAGCAGCCCGATTCCCACAGGACAGACCCAGTACTTC. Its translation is CASSPIPTGQTQYF.

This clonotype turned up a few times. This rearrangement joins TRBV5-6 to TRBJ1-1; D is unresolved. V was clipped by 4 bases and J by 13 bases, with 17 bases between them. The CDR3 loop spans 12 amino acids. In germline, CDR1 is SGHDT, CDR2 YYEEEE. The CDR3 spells CASSGEKGIRFF. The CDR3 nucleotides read TGTGCCAGCAGCGGAGAAAAGGGTATTCGTTTCTTT.

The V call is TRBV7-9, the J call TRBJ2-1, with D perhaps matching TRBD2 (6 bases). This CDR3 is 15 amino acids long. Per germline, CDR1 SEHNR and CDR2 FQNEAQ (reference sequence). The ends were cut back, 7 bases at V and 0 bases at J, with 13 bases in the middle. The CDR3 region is CASTYRGSSYNEQFF. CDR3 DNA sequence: TGTGCCAGCACTTACCGGGGGAGCTCCTACAATGAGCAGTTCTTC.

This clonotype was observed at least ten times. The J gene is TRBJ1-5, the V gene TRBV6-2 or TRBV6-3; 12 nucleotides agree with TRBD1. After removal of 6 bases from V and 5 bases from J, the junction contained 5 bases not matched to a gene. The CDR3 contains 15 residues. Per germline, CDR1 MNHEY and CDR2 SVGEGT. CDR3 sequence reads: CASRPGTGGYQPQHF. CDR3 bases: TGTGCCAGCAGGCCCGGGACAGGGGGCTATCAGCCCCAGCATTTT.

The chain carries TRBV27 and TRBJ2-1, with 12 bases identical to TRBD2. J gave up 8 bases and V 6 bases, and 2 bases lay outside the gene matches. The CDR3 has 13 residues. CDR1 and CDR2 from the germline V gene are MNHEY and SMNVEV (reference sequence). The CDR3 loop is CASRTSGSYEQFF. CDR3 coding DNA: TGTGCCAGCAGGACTAGCGGGAGTTATGAGCAGTTCTTC.

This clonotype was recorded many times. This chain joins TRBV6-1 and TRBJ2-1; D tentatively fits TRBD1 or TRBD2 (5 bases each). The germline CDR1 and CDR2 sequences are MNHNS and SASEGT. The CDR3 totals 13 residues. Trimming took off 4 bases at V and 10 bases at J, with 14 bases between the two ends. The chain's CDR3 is CASSVGPDWEQFF. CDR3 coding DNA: TGTGCCAGCAGTGTGGGACCTGACTGGGAGCAGTTCTTC.

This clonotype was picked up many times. The CDR3 nucleotides read TGTGCCAGCAGTTTGGTGACAGGGGGCCTTCAGCCCCAGCATTTT. Translating gives CASSLVTGGLQPQHF. This chain connects TRBV28 to TRBJ1-5, with 10 bases fitting TRBD1. Unmatched junction bases numbered 5, after V lost 3 bases and J lost 6 bases. This CDR3 has 15 amino acids. CDR1 and CDR2 from the germline V gene are MDHEN and SYDVKM.

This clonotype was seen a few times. The CDR3: CASSIGDSYEQYF. CDR3 nucleotide sequence: TGTGCCAGTAGTATAGGGGACTCCTACGAGCAGTACTTC. The chain uses TRBV19 and TRBJ2-7; D call uncertain. Trimming removed 1 base from V and 0 bases from J, with 4 bases in between. The CDR3 is 13 residues long. Per germline, CDR1 LNHDA and CDR2 SQIVND (reference sequence). Drawing the rest from reference TRBV19 and TRBJ2-7, the complete variable domain is DGGITQSPKYLFRKEGQNVTLSCEQNLNHDAMYWYRQDPGQGLRLIYYSQIVNDFQKGDIAEGYSVSREKKESFPLTVTSAQKNPTAFYLCASSIGDSYEQYFGPGTRLTVT.

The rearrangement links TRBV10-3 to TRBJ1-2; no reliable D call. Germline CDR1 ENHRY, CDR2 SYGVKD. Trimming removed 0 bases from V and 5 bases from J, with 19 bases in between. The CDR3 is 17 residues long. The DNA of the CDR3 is TGTGCCATCAGTGAGTCGATTGTCCGGGTGGACCTTTATGGCTACACCTTC. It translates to CAISESIVRVDLYGYTF.

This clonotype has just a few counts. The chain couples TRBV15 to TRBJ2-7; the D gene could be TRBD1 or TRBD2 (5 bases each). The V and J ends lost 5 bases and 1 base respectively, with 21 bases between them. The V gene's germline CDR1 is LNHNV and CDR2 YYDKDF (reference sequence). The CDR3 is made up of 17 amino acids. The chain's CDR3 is CATSSPDTPGSSYEQYF. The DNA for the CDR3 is TGTGCCACCAGCTCCCCGGACACCCCGGGGTCTTCCTACGAGCAGTACTTC. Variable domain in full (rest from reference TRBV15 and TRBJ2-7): DAMVIQNPRYQVTQFGKPVTLSCSQTLNHNVMYWYQQKSSQAPKLLFHYYDKDFNNEADTPDNFQSRRPNTSFCFLDIRSPGLGDTAMYLCATSSPDTPGSSYEQYFGPGTRLTVT.

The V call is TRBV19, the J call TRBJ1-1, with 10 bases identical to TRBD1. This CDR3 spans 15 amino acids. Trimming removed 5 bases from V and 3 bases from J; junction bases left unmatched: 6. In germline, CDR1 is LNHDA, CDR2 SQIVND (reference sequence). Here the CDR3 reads CASSAGTGDHTEAFF. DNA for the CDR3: TGTGCCAGTAGTGCCGGGACAGGGGACCACACTGAAGCTTTCTTT.

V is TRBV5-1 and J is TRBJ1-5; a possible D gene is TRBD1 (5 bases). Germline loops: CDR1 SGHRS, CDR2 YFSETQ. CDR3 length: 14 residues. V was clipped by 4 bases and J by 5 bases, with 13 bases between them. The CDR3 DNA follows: TGCGCCAGCAGCCAGGGACCGGGGGATCAGCCCCAGCATTTT. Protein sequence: CASSQGPGDQPQHF.

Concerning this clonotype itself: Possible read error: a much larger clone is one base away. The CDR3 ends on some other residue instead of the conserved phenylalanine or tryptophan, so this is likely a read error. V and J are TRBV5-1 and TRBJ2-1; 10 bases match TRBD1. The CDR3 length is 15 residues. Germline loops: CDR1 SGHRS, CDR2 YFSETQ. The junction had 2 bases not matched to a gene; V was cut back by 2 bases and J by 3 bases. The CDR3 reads CASSFRDRGYNEQFV. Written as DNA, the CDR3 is TGCGCCAGCAGCTTCCGGGACAGGGGCTACAATGAGCAGTTCGTC.